This TCR beta chain was recorded in a study of OX40 agonist ivuxolimab in advanced cancers. Produced via immunoSEQ multiplex PCR; TCRdb's table is partial and in-frame only. The sample lists 45,000 or so clones, 80% occurring once. The sample holds one count of this clone. Other DNA variants within this sample encode the same CDR3. The length of the CDR3 is 12 residues. V lost 3 bases and J lost 6; bases outside the gene matches: 2. CDR1 and CDR2 from the germline V gene are SGHNT and YYREEE (reference sequence). The chain carries TRBV5-4 and TRBJ2-7, with 8 bases lining up with TRBD1. The starting material was CD4+ or CD8+ T cells sorted from blood, obtained in a trial of the OX40 agonist ivuxolimab. This clonotype was sampled from an adult with an advanced solid tumor such as melanoma, head and neck, liver or kidney cancer. CDR3 residues: CASSSGQGEQYF. The CDR3 nucleotides are TGTGCCAGCAGCTCCGGACAGGGCGAGCAGTACTTC.